This TCR beta chain is from a study of T cell responses to AZD1222 COVID-19 vaccine. Study at large: Pooling covered second doses at about 4 or about 12 weeks.

Notes on this clone: Its cognate antigen is unknown.

Some clones are missing from TCRdb's copy, which holds only in-frame ones; the method was immunoSEQ multiplex PCR. This table has approximately 110,000 clones, roughly 90% appearing once. The J segment lost 7 bases and the V segment lost 6 bases, leaving 8 bases of the junction unmatched. This CDR3 has 14 amino acids. Germline V gene sequence: CDR1 MNHEY, CDR2 SVGAGI. Study-wide results and limits: Compared with day 0, the breadth and depth of the Spike-specific TCR repertoire rose significantly after two doses of AZD1222. Baseline seropositivity occurred in only a handful of AZD1222 recipients. Females outnumbered males among donors, who were mostly white British; clonal diversity was possibly underestimated.

The material was peripheral blood, obtained on day 0 of AZD1222 vaccination. The chain carries TRBV6-5 and TRBJ1-3, with TRBD1 matching 8 bases. The origin of this receptor is an adult in good health. The CDR3 is CASSPGTGWNTIYF. Written as DNA, the CDR3 is TGTGCCAGCAGCCCCGGGACAGGCTGGAACACCATATATTTT.